This T cell receptor beta chain was sequenced in a study of T cells in Graves' hyperthyroidism and ophthalmopathy. For the study at large: Before any treatment, at initial diagnosis, peripheral blood was collected.

Germline CDR1 reads MNHEY; CDR2 reads SVGAGI. V lost 0 bases, J lost 1 base, and 6 bases lay in between. This CDR3 region has 15 residues. RNA transcripts gave rise to amplified TCR beta CDR3 regions. The HTBI set primed first-round TCR CDR3 RT-PCR. One entry per CDR3 protein, called by TCRdb with MiXCR from the multiplex PCR reads. The top ten clones hold less than 25% of a sample with some 380,000 distinct CDR3 sequences, approximately 13% of them seen once. This clonotype has at least ten counts. The chain has TRBV6-5 and TRBJ2-2; the D is unclear. The clonotype was recovered from a man younger than 40 with Graves' hyperthyroidism that later progressed to Graves' ophthalmopathy. Sequenced sample: blood. The CDR3 protein is CASSYSDGNTGELFF. For the CDR3, the DNA is TGTGCCAGCAGTTACTCCGACGGGAACACCGGGGAGCTGTTTTTT.